The TCR beta chain described here comes from a study of blood T cell repertoires in COVID-19. The overall study: The United States, Italy and Spain were the sources of the acute and convalescent COVID-19 samples. PBMCs, B-cell-depleted T cells, or T cells provided the cDNA or gDNA that made up the material.

The data were produced by immunoSEQ multiplex PCR, yet TCRdb's version contains in-frame clones alone and is incomplete. The sample consists of 70,000 to 90,000 clones, approximately 82% of them appearing once. Per germline, CDR1 SGHVS and CDR2 FNYEAQ. There are 15 residues in the CDR3. J gave up 0 bases and V 3 bases, and 5 bases lay outside the gene matches. Specimen: peripheral blood. This receptor was identified in a woman of 80 years or more with acute or convalescent COVID-19. V usage is TRBV7-6 and J usage is TRBJ2-7; 7 nucleotides match TRBD1. In DNA form, the CDR3 reads TGTGCCAGCAGCTTCGCCGGGACAGACTCCTACGAGCAGTACTTC. Encoded protein: CASSFAGTDSYEQYF.